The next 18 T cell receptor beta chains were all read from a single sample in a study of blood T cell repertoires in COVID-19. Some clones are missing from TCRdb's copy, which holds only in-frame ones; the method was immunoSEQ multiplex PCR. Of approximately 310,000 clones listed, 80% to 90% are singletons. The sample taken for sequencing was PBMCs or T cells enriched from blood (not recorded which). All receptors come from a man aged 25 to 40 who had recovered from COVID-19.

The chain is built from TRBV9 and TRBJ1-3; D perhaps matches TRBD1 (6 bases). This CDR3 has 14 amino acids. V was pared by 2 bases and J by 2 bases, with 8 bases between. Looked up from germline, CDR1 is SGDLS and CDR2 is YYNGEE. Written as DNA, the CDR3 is TGTGCCAGCAGCGTCGAGGGGGCTGGAAACACCATATATTTT. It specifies CASSVEGAGNTIYF.

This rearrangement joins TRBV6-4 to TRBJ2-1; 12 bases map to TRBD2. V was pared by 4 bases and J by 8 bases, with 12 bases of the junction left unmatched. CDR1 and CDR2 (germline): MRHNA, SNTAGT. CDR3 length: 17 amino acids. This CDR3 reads CASSVRRLAGVGDEQFF. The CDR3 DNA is TGTGCCAGCAGTGTCCGTCGACTAGCGGGGGTAGGCGATGAGCAGTTCTTC.

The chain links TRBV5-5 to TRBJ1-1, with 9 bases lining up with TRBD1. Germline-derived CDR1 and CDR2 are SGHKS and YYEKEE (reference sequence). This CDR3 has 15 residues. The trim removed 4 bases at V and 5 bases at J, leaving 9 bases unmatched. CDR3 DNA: TGTGCCAGCAGCCCAAGACAGGGGGGAAGGACTGAAGCTTTCTTT. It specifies CASSPRQGGRTEAFF.

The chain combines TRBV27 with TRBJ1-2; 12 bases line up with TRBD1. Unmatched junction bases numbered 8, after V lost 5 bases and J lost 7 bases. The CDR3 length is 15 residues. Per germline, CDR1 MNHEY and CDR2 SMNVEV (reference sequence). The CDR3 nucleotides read TGTGCCAGCAGTCTCCGGGACAGGGGGCTCGGTGGCTACACCTTC. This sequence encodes CASSLRDRGLGGYTF.

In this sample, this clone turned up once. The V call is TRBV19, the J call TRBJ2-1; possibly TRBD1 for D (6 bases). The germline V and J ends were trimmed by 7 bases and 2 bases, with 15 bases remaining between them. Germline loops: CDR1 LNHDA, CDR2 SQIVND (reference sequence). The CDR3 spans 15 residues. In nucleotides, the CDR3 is TGTGCCAGTATCGCCGAAGGGGGTCCCTACAATGAGCAGTTCTTC. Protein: CASIAEGGPYNEQFF. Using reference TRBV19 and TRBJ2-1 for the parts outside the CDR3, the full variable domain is DGGITQSPKYLFRKEGQNVTLSCEQNLNHDAMYWYRQDPGQGLRLIYYSQIVNDFQKGDIAEGYSVSREKKESFPLTVTSAQKNPTAFYLCASIAEGGPYNEQFFGPGTRLTVL.

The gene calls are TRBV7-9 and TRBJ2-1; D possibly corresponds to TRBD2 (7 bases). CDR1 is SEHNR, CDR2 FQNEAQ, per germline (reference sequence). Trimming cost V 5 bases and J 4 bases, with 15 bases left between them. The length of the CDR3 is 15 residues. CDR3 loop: CASSRRGAQYNEQFF. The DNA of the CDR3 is TGTGCCAGCAGCCGTCGGGGGGCCCAATACAATGAGCAGTTCTTC.

CDR3 sequence: CASSRDTYEQYF. In nucleotides, the CDR3 is TGTGCCAGCAGCCGCGACACCTACGAGCAGTACTTC. The J gene is TRBJ2-7, the V gene TRBV7-2; D unclear. Trimming removed 5 bases at V and 2 bases at J, with 7 bases between. The length of the CDR3 is 12 residues. Germline lookup yields CDR1 SGHTA and CDR2 FQGNSA.

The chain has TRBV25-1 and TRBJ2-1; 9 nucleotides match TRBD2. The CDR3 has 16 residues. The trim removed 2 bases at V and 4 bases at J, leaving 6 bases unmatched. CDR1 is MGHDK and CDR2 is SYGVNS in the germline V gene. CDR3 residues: CASSEPRAGGYNEQFF. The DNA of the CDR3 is TGTGCCAGCAGTGAACCTAGAGCGGGGGGATACAATGAGCAGTTCTTC.

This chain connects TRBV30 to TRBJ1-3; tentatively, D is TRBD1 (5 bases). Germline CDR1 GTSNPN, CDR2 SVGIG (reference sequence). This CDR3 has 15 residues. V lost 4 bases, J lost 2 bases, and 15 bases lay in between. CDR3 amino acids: CAWKTVDSTGNTIYF. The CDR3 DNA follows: TGTGCCTGGAAAACGGTTGACAGTACTGGAAACACCATATATTTT.

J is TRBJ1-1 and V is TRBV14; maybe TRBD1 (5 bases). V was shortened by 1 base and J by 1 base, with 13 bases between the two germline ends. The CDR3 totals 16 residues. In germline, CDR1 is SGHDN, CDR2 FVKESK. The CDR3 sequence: CASSQGGRDRNTEAFF. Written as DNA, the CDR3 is TGTGCCAGCAGCCAAGGTGGCCGAGACAGGAACACTGAAGCTTTCTTT.

CDR3 sequence (DNA): TGTGCCAGCAGCCAACCTGGGGGAGGGGGGGCTTCGGTGAGCACAGATACGCAGTATTTT. This encodes CASSQPGGGGASVSTDTQYF. V and J are TRBV3-1 (or the pseudogene TRBV3-2) and TRBJ2-3, with D tentatively TRBD2 (7 bases). The CDR3 totals 20 residues. Trimming removed 2 bases at V and 0 bases at J, with 24 bases between. Germline V gene lookup returns CDR1 LGHDT and CDR2 YNNKEL (reference sequence).

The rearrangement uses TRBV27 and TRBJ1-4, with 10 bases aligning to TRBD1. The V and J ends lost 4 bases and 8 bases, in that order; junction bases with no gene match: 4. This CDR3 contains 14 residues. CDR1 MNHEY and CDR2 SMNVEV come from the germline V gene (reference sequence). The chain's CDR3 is CASSSWDRGEKLFF. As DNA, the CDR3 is TGTGCCAGCAGTTCGTGGGACAGGGGCGAAAAACTGTTTTTT.

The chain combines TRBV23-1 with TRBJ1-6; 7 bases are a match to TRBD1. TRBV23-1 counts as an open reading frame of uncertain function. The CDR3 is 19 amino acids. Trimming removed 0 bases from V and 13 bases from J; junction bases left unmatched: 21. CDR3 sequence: CASSQSRGRGQKVFKPLHF. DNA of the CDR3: TGCGCCAGCAGTCAATCGAGGGGGCGGGGACAAAAAGTTTTTAAGCCCCTCCACTTT.

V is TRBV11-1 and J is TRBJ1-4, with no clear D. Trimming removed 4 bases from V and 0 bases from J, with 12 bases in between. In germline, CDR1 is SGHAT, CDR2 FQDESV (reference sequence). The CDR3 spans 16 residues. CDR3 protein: CASSSVEDATNEKLFF. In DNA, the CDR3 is TGTGCCAGCAGCTCGGTGGAGGATGCAACTAATGAAAAACTGTTTTTT.

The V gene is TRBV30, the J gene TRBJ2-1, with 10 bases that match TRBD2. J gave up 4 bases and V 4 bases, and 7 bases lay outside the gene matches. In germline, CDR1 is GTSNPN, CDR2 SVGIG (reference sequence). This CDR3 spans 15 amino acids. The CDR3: CAWNPSGGHYNEQFF. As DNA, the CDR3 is TGTGCCTGGAACCCTAGCGGGGGCCATTACAATGAGCAGTTCTTC.

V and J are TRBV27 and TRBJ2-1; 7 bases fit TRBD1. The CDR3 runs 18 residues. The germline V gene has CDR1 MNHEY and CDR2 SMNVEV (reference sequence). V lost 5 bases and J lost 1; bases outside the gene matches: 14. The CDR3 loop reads CASSRRQGWVRSYNEQFF. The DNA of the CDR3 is TGTGCCAGCAGTCGACGACAGGGATGGGTTAGATCCTACAATGAGCAGTTCTTC.

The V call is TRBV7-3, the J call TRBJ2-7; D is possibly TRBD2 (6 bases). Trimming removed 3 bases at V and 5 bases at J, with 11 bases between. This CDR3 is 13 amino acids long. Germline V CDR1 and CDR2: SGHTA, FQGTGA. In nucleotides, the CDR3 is TGTGCCAGCAGCTTTTCGGGAGCCGACGAGCAGTACTTC. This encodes CASSFSGADEQYF.

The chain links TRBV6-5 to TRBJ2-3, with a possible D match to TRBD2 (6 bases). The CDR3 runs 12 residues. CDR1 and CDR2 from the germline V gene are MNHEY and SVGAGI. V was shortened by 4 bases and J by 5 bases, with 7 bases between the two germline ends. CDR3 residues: CASSSGVDTQYF. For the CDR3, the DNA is TGTGCCAGCAGTTCGGGGGTAGATACGCAGTATTTT.